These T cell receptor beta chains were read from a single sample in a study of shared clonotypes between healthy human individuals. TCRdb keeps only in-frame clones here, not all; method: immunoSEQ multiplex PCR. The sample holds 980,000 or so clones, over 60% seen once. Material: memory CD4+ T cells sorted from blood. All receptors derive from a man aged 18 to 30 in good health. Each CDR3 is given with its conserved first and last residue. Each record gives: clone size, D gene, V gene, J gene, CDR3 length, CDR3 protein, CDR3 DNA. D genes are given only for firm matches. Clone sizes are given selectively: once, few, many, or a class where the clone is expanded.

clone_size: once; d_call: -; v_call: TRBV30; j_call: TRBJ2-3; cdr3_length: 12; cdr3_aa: CAWSNKADTQYF; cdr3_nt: TGTGCCTGGAGTAATAAGGCAGATACGCAGTATTTT
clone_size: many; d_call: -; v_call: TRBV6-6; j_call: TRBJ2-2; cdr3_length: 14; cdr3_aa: CASKGEGRTGELFF; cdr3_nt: TGTGCCAGCAAGGGGGAGGGCCGTACCGGGGAGCTGTTTTTT
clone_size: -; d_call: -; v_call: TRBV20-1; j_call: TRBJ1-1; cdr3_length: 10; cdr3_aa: CSARREGAFF; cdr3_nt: TGCAGTGCTAGACGGGAGGGAGCTTTCTTT
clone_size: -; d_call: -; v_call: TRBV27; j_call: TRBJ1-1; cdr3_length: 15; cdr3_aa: CASSSLQGGSTEAFF; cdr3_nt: TGTGCCAGCAGTTCCCTCCAGGGTGGGAGCACTGAAGCTTTCTTT
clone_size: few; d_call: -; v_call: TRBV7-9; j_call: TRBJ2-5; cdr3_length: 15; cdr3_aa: CASSLRLVSQETQYF; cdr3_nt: TGTGCCAGCAGCTTACGACTAGTAAGCCAAGAGACCCAGTACTTC
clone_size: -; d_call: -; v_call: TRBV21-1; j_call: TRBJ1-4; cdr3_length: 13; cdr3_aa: CASTFDEPEKLFF; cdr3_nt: TGTGCCAGCACCTTCGACGAGCCTGAAAAACTGTTTTTT
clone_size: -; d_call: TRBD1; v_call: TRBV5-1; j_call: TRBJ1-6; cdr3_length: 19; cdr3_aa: CASILGDRVPSSYNSPLHF; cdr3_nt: TGCGCCAGCATCCTGGGGGACAGGGTCCCGAGCTCCTATAATTCACCCCTCCACTTT
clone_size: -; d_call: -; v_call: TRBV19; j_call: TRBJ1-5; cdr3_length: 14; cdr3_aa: CASSPLGMNQPQHF; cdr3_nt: TGTGCCAGTAGCCCTCTAGGGATGAATCAGCCCCAGCATTTT
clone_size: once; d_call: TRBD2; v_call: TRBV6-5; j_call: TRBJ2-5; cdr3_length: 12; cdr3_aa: CATTSGAGTQYF; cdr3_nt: TGTGCCACTACTAGCGGGGCGGGGACCCAGTACTTC
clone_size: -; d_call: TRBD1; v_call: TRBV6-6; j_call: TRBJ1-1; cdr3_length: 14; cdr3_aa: CASSFTGGNTEAFF; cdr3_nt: TGTGCCAGCAGTTTTACAGGGGGCAACACTGAAGCTTTCTTT
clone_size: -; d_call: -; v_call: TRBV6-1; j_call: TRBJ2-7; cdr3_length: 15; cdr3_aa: CASAGRGVRFYEQYF; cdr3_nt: TGTGCCAGCGCCGGTAGGGGGGTCCGATTCTACGAGCAGTACTTC
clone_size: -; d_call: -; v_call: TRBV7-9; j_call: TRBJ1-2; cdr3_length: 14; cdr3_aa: CASSGRREWRGYTF; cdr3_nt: TGTGCCAGCAGCGGCCGCAGGGAGTGGAGGGGCTACACCTTC
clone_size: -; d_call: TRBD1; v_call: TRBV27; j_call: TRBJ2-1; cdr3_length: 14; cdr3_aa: CASSRQGVGNEQFF; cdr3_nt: TGTGCCAGCAGCCGACAGGGCGTCGGCAATGAGCAGTTCTTC
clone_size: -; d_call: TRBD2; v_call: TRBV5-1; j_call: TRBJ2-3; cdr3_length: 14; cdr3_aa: CASSLRAGGDTQYF; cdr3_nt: TGCGCCAGCAGCTTGCGAGCGGGAGGCGATACGCAGTATTTT
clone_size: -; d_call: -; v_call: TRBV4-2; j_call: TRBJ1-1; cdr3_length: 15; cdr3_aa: CASSQGGRTNTEAFF; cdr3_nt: TGTGCCAGCAGCCAAGGGGGGCGCACGAACACTGAAGCTTTCTTT
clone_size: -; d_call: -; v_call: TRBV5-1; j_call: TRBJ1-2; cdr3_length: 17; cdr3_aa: CASSTLGGTLTNYGYTF; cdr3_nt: TGCGCCAGCAGCACATTAGGGGGGACACTTACTAACTATGGCTACACCTTC
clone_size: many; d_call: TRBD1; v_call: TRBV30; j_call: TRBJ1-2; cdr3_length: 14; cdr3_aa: CAWGTGGSVRGYTF; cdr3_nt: TGTGCCTGGGGGACAGGGGGCAGTGTACGTGGCTACACCTTC
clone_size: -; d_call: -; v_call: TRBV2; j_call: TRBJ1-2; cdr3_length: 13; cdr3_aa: CASRQRVNYGYTF; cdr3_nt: TGTGCCAGCAGGCAAAGGGTGAACTATGGCTACACCTTC
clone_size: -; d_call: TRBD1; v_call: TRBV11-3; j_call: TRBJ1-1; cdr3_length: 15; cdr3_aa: CASSLGGTANTEAFF; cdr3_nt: TGTGCCAGCAGCTTAGGGGGGACAGCGAACACTGAAGCTTTCTTT
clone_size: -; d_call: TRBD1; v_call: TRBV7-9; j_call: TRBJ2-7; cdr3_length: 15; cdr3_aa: CASSARDRGRYEQYF; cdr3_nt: TGTGCCAGCAGCGCCCGGGACAGGGGTAGATACGAGCAGTACTTC
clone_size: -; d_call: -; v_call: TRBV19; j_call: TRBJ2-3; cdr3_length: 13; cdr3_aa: CASSVQGRDTQYF; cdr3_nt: TGTGCCAGTAGTGTACAGGGGAGGGATACGCAGTATTTT
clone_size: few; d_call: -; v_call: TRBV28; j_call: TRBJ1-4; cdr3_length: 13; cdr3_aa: CASSFVNNEKLFF; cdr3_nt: TGTGCCAGCAGTTTTGTTAATAATGAAAAACTGTTTTTT
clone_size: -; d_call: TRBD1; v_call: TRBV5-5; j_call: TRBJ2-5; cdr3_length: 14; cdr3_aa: CASRRGQGMETQYF; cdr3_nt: TGTGCCAGCAGACGGGGACAGGGGATGGAGACCCAGTACTTC
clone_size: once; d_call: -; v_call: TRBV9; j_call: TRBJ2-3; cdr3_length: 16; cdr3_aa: CASSVAGGTRTDTQYF; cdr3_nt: TGTGCCAGCAGCGTAGCCGGCGGGACGCGAACAGATACGCAGTATTTT
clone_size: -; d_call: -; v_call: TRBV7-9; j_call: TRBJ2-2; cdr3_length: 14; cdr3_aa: CASSLESGTGELFF; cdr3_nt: TGTGCCAGCAGCTTAGAATCCGGGACCGGGGAGCTGTTTTTT
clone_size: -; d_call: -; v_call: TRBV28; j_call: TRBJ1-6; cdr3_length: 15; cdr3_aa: CASSPMLGGNSPLHF; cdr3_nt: TGTGCCAGCAGTCCTATGCTGGGCGGAAATTCACCCCTCCACTTT
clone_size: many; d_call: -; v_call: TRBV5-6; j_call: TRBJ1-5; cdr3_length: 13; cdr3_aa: CASSFASGQPQHF; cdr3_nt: TGTGCCAGCAGCTTCGCCTCAGGGCAGCCCCAGCATTTT
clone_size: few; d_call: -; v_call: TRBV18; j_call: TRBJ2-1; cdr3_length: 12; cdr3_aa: CASSLRGNEQFF; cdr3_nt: TGTGCCAGCTCACTCAGAGGGAATGAGCAGTTCTTC
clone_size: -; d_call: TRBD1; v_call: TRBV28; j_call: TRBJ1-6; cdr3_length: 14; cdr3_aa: CASTRGRKNSPLHF; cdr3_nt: TGTGCCAGCACCAGGGGGCGGAAAAATTCACCCCTCCACTTT
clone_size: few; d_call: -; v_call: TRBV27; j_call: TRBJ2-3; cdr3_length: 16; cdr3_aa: CASSLARSVGTDTQYF; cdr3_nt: TGTGCCAGCAGTTTAGCACGGAGTGTTGGCACAGATACGCAGTATTTT
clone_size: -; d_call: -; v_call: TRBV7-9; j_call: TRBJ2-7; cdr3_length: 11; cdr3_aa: CASSPRYEQYF; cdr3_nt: TGTGCCAGCAGCCCACGGTACGAGCAGTACTTC
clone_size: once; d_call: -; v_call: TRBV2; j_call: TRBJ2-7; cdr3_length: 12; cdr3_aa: CASTRVENEQYF; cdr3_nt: TGTGCCAGCACCAGGGTAGAGAACGAGCAGTACTTC
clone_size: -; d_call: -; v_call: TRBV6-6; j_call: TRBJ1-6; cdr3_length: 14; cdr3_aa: CASGYGGAASPLHF; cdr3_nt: TGTGCCAGCGGATATGGAGGGGCGGCTTCACCCCTCCACTTT
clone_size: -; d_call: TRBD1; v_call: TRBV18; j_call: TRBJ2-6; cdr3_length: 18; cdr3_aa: CASSPVDRGISGANVLTF; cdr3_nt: TGTGCCAGCTCACCAGTGGACAGGGGTATCTCTGGGGCCAACGTCCTGACTTTC
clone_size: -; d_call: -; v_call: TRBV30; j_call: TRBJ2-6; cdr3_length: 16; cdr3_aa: CAWSGGLLSGANVLTF; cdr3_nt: TGTGCCTGGAGTGGGGGACTTCTCTCTGGGGCCAACGTCCTGACTTTC
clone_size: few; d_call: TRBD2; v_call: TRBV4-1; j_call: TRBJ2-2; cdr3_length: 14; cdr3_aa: CAHGREDGTGELFF; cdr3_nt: TGCGCCCACGGGAGGGAGGATGGGACCGGGGAGCTGTTTTTT
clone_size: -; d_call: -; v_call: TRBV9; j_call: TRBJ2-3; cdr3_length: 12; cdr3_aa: CASSGGTDTQYF; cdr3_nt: TGTGCCAGCAGCGGAGGCACAGATACGCAGTATTTT
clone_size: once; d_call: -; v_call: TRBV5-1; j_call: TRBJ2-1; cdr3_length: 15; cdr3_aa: CASSLVGLSYNEQFF; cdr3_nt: TGCGCCAGCAGCTTAGTAGGACTCAGCTACAATGAGCAGTTCTTC
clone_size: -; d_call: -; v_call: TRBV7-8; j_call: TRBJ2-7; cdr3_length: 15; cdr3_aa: CASSPTLAFPYEQYF; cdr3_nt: TGTGCCAGCAGCCCTACTCTCGCCTTCCCCTACGAGCAGTACTTC
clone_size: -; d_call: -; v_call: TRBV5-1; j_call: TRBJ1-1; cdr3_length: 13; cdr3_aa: CASSETGNPEAFF; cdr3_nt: TGCGCCAGCAGCGAAACGGGTAATCCTGAAGCTTTCTTT
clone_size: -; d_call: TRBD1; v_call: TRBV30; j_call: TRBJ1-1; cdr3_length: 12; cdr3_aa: CALGTGGGTAFF; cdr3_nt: TGTGCCTTGGGAACAGGGGGCGGAACGGCTTTCTTT
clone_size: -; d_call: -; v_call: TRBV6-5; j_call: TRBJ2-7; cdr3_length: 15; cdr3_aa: CASSSRGALSYEQYF; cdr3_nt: TGTGCCAGCAGTTCTAGGGGTGCCCTGTCCTACGAGCAGTACTTC
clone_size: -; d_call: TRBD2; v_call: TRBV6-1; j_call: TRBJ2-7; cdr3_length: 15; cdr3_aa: CASSPTGLAGALQYF; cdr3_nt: TGTGCCAGCAGCCCCACGGGGCTAGCGGGAGCCTTGCAGTACTTC
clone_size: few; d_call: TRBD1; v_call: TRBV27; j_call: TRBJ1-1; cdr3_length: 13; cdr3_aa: CASIRQGNTEAFF; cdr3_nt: TGTGCCAGCATTCGACAGGGGAACACTGAAGCTTTCTTT
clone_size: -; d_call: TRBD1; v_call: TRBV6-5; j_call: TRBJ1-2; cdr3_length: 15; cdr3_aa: CASRIGTGGNYGYTF; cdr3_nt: TGTGCCAGCAGAATTGGCACAGGGGGCAACTATGGCTACACCTTC
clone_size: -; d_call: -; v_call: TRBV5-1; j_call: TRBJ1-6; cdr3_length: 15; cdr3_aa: CASSLDRGLNSPLHF; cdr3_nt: TGCGCCAGCAGCTTGGATCGGGGGTTAAATTCACCCCTCCACTTT
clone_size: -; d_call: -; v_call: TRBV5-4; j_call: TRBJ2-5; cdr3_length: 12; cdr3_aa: CASSFSSETQYF; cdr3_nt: TGTGCCAGCAGCTTTAGTTCTGAGACCCAGTACTTC
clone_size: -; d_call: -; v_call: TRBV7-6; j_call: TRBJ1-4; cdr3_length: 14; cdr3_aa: CASLFRDREEKLFF; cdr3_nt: TGTGCCAGCTTATTCCGGGATAGGGAGGAAAAACTGTTTTTT
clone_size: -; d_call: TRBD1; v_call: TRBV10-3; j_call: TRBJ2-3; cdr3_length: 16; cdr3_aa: CAISEGDRGSTDTQYF; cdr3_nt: TGTGCCATCAGTGAGGGGGACAGGGGTAGCACAGATACGCAGTATTTT
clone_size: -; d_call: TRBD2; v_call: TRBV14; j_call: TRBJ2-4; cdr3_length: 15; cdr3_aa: CASSAQAGSGNIQYF; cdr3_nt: TGTGCCAGCAGCGCCCAAGCGGGGTCAGGAAACATTCAGTACTTC